These T cell receptor beta chains were read from a single sample in a study of T cell repertoires in cytomegalovirus infection. MiXCR was run by TCRdb on the reads, yielding one entry per CDR3 protein. The profile covers about 360,000 distinct CDR3 sequences, with about 35% appearing a single time and less than 15% taken by the ten largest. The antigens of these receptors remain unknown. The sequencing used cultured PBMCs, collected from culture after CMV antigen stimulation. These receptors were taken from a human donor in good health (CMV status not recorded). Some clones in this sample may be carry-over from other donors' samples. Each CDR3 is given with its conserved first and last residue. Each record gives: J gene, D gene, V gene, clone size, CDR3 protein, CDR3 DNA. A D gene is named only where the DNA matches it firmly. Clone size is not always given. Where it is, it says once, few, many or a class for expanded clones.

TRBJ1-3 TRBD1 TRBV12-3/TRBV12-4 once CASSYVTGPLGGNTIYF TGTGCCAGCAGTTATGTGACAGGGCCCCTTGGCGGAAACACCATATATTTT
TRBJ2-7 . TRBV7-2 . CASSLVSGGSYEQYF TGTGCCAGCAGCTTAGTGTCGGGCGGCTCCTACGAGCAGTACTTC
TRBJ1-5 TRBD1 TRBV6-6 . CASSYSWTGGNQPQHF TGTGCCAGCAGTTACTCTTGGACAGGCGGCAATCAGCCCCAGCATTTT
TRBJ2-5 TRBD2 TRBV6-1 . CASSSLTTSGYQETQYF TGTGCCAGCAGTTCGCTAACGACTAGCGGCTACCAAGAGACCCAGTACTTC
TRBJ1-2 TRBD1 TRBV6-2/TRBV6-3 . CDSSDPDRGRKNYGYTF TGTGACAGCAGTGACCCGGACAGGGGGAGAAAAAACTATGGCTACACCTTC
TRBJ2-1 TRBD1 TRBV6-5 few CASSIVATGAGGSNEQFF TGTGCCAGCAGCATAGTAGCAACCGGGGCAGGGGGATCCAATGAGCAGTTCTTC
TRBJ1-2 TRBD1 TRBV19 . CATLDGQGTLANYSYTF TGTGCCACCCTGGACGGACAGGGAACCTTAGCTAACTATAGCTACACCTTC
TRBJ2-3 TRBD2 TRBV4-1 few CASSQEVTGGPDTQYF TGCGCCAGCAGCCAAGAGGTAACGGGAGGGCCCGATACGCAGTATTTT
TRBJ2-3 . TRBV24-1 . CATTPGGAVDTQYF TGTGCCACCACCCCTGGAGGGGCCGTAGATACGCAGTATTTT
TRBJ2-1 . TRBV2 . CASSFNPAHLMGF TGTGCCAGCAGTTTTAATCCGGCTCACCTCATGGGCTTC
TRBJ2-7 TRBD1 TRBV4-3 . CASRPNPGGSSYEQYF TGCGCCAGCAGACCGAATCCAGGGGGAAGCTCCTACGAGCAGTACTTC
TRBJ1-5 TRBD1 TRBV24-1 . CATSDSGTGSNQPQHF TGTGCCACCAGTGACTCTGGGACAGGGTCGAATCAGCCCCAGCATTTT
TRBJ2-5 . TRBV3-1 few CASSQDLVAAAGYF TGTGCCAGCAGCCAAGATCTTGTTGCGGCGGCGGGGTACTTC
TRBJ2-1 TRBD2 TRBV7-2 . CASSPETRTSGRDFEQFF TGTGCCAGCAGCCCCGAGACCCGGACTAGCGGGAGGGATTTTGAGCAGTTCTTC
TRBJ2-1 TRBD2 TRBV6-5 . CASSRAGTSGGNEQFF TGTGCCAGCAGTAGAGCCGGGACTAGCGGGGGGAATGAGCAGTTCTTC
TRBJ1-2 TRBD1 TRBV7-2 many CASSSNRGGGGGYTF TGTGCCAGCAGCTCCAACAGGGGGGGGGGGGGTGGCTACACCTTC
TRBJ1-1 . TRBV5-1 . CASSTSADTEAFF TGCGCCAGCAGCACCTCTGCGGACACTGAAGCTTTCTTT
TRBJ2-3 TRBD2 TRBV20-1 . CSARLLLAGSTDTQYF TGCAGTGCTAGACTCCTCCTAGCGGGAAGTACAGATACGCAGTATTTT
TRBJ1-3 . TRBV29-1 . CSVEEVWGADGNTIYF TGCAGCGTTGAAGAGGTTTGGGGGGCAGACGGAAACACCATATATTTT
TRBJ2-3 TRBD1 TRBV13 . CASSAQTGRLTDTQYF TGTGCCAGCAGCGCCCAGACAGGGCGACTCACAGATACGCAGTATTTT
TRBJ2-3 TRBD1 TRBV7-2 many CASSLSATGPNTQYF TGTGCCAGCAGCCTATCAGCGACAGGGCCGAATACGCAGTATTTT
TRBJ2-1 TRBD2 TRBV27 . CASSLLASGRAGSNEQFF TGTGCCAGCAGTTTATTGGCTAGCGGGAGGGCCGGGAGCAATGAGCAGTTCTTC
TRBJ2-5 TRBD2 TRBV7-6 many CASSLNSGRAGETQYF TGTGCCAGCAGCTTAAATAGCGGGAGGGCCGGGGAGACCCAGTACTTC
TRBJ1-1 . TRBV7-6 many CASSSMNTEAFF TGTGCCAGCAGTTCCATGAACACTGAAGCTTTCTTT
TRBJ2-6 TRBD1 TRBV24-1 . CATSDSPGQGFIPGANVLTF TGTGCCACCAGTGATTCTCCGGGACAGGGGTTTATCCCTGGGGCCAACGTCCTGACTTTC
TRBJ1-5 TRBD1 TRBV28 few CASRNPPDRGWNQPQHF TGTGCCAGCAGGAACCCCCCCGACAGGGGTTGGAATCAGCCCCAGCATTTT
TRBJ2-1 TRBD2 TRBV5-1 . CASSITGTSSNEQFF TGCGCCAGCAGCATTACCGGGACTAGCTCCAATGAGCAGTTCTTC
TRBJ2-3 TRBD1 TRBV27 . CASSIDRGGADTQYF TGTGCCAGCAGTATCGACAGGGGTGGAGCAGATACGCAGTATTTT
TRBJ2-7 . TRBV29-1 few CSVEVSGALNEQYF TGCAGCGTTGAAGTATCGGGGGCCCTAAACGAGCAGTACTTC
TRBJ2-7 TRBD1 TRBV5-4 . CASRGKGAGEQYF TGTGCCAGCAGGGGGAAGGGGGCCGGCGAGCAGTACTTC
TRBJ1-2 . TRBV7-4 . CASSPGLVNGYTF TGTGCCAGCAGCCCAGGACTTGTCAATGGCTACACCTTC
TRBJ2-1 . TRBV5-8 . CASSSTVRARPNEQFF TGTGCCAGCAGCTCTACCGTCAGGGCCCGACCGAATGAGCAGTTCTTC
TRBJ1-3 . TRBV4-1 . CASSQKAGVALGNTIYF TGCGCCAGCAGCCAAAAAGCCGGGGTCGCCCTTGGAAACACCATATATTTT
TRBJ1-4 . TRBV7-2 . CASTKTGSGEKLFF TGTGCCAGCACCAAAACAGGGTCCGGTGAAAAACTGTTTTTT
TRBJ2-5 . TRBV7-9 . CASGRVLETQYF TGTGCCAGCGGCAGGGTGTTGGAGACCCAGTACTTC